A single TCR beta chain is shown here with its context. Its antigen is undetermined. Generated by immunoSEQ multiplex PCR, the TCRdb table keeps only in-frame clones and is missing some. Among under 95,000 clones listed, roughly 90% were seen once. Analysis merged second doses at about 4 or about 12 weeks. This entry comes from a study of T cell responses to AZD1222 COVID-19 vaccine. V was pared by 4 bases and J by 10 bases, with 14 bases between. The CDR3 extends over 13 amino acids. CDR1 and CDR2 from the germline V gene are GTSNPN and SVGIG (reference sequence). Findings and caveats of the study: Baseline seropositivity characterized only six AZD1222 recipients.

The clonotype was recovered from an adult who received the AZD1222 COVID-19 vaccine. The chain uses TRBV30 and TRBJ1-6; weak D call: TRBD1 (5 bases). Sequenced here: peripheral blood, sampled 28 days after the second AZD1222 dose. This chain's CDR3 is CAWTGGSGSPLHF. Here the CDR3 DNA reads TGTGCCTGGACGGGGGGGAGTGGATCACCCCTCCACTTT.